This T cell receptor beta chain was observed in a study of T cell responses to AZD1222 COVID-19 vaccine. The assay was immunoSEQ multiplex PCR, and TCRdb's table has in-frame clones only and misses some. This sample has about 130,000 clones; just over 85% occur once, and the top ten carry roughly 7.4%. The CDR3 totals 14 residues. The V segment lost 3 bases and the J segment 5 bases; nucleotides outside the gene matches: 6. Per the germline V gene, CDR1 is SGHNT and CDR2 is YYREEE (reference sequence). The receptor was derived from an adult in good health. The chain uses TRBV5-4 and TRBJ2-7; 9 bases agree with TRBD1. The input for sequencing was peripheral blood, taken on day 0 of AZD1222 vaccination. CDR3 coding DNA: TGTGCCAGCAGCTCCGGGACAGGGATCCACGAGCAGTACTTC. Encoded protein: CASSSGTGIHEQYF.